The rows below give T cell receptor beta chains drawn from one sample of a study of cytomegalovirus exposure and HLA in healthy donors. Profiled with immunoSEQ multiplex PCR; TCRdb holds only in-frame clones, not every one. Of roughly 150,000 clones in the sample, roughly three quarters were seen once. The specimen was PBMCs. The receptors derive from a woman aged 40 to 49 in good health and CMV-seronegative. Both conserved end residues are part of each CDR3. Fields, in order: clone size, D gene, V gene, J gene, CDR3 DNA, CDR3 protein. The D gene is left open where the match is weak. Clone size is shown for a subset of rows, as once, few, many or a class of expanded clone.

clone_size: -; d_call: -; v_call: TRBV7-6; j_call: TRBJ1-1; cdr3_nt: TGTGCCAGCAGCTTTCAATGGGTCGGGTGGGTTGGGGAAGCTTTCTTT; cdr3_aa: CASSFQWVGWVGEAFF
clone_size: -; d_call: -; v_call: TRBV5-1; j_call: TRBJ1-3; cdr3_nt: TGCGCCAGCAGCTGGCAGGGACAACAAAACACCATATATTTT; cdr3_aa: CASSWQGQQNTIYF
clone_size: -; d_call: -; v_call: TRBV23-1; j_call: TRBJ2-2; cdr3_nt: TGCGCCAGCAGATTCAGGGCTACCGGGGAGCTGTTTTTT; cdr3_aa: CASRFRATGELFF
clone_size: few; d_call: -; v_call: TRBV7-9; j_call: TRBJ2-5; cdr3_nt: TGTGCCAGCAGCCGAGATCGTGTGGAAGAGACCCAGTACTTC; cdr3_aa: CASSRDRVEETQYF
clone_size: -; d_call: -; v_call: TRBV19; j_call: TRBJ2-2; cdr3_nt: TGTGCCAGTAGGGGAGGTAGCGGGGAGCTGTTTTTT; cdr3_aa: CASRGGSGELFF
clone_size: -; d_call: -; v_call: TRBV30; j_call: TRBJ2-7; cdr3_nt: TGTGCCTGGAGTGTTGGTCAGGGCTCCTACGAGCAGTACTTC; cdr3_aa: CAWSVGQGSYEQYF
clone_size: -; d_call: -; v_call: TRBV28; j_call: TRBJ1-2; cdr3_nt: TGTGCCAGCAGTTTGCGGGGTAGGGGCTACACCTTC; cdr3_aa: CASSLRGRGYTF
clone_size: -; d_call: -; v_call: TRBV5-6; j_call: TRBJ1-5; cdr3_nt: TGTGCCAGCAGCTGGGGGGGAGCGGGTCAGCCCCAGCATTTT; cdr3_aa: CASSWGGAGQPQHF
clone_size: -; d_call: -; v_call: TRBV7-8; j_call: TRBJ1-3; cdr3_nt: TGTGCCAGCTCCTCCGGCGGCTACTCTGGAAACACCATATATTTT; cdr3_aa: CASSSGGYSGNTIYF
clone_size: -; d_call: -; v_call: TRBV28; j_call: TRBJ1-2; cdr3_nt: TGTGCCAGCAGTTTTCACAGTGCAGGGTCCTATGGCTACACCTTC; cdr3_aa: CASSFHSAGSYGYTF
clone_size: -; d_call: TRBD2; v_call: TRBV11-3; j_call: TRBJ2-7; cdr3_nt: TGTGCCAGCAGCTTAGTGTTCGGGGGGGAGCAGTACTTC; cdr3_aa: CASSLVFGGEQYF
clone_size: -; d_call: TRBD1; v_call: TRBV6-6; j_call: TRBJ1-6; cdr3_nt: TGTGCCAGCAGTAGTCGACAGGGGGCTGATTCACCCCTCCACTTT; cdr3_aa: CASSSRQGADSPLHF
clone_size: few; d_call: TRBD1; v_call: TRBV7-2; j_call: TRBJ1-1; cdr3_nt: TGTGCCAGCAGCCACACAGGGGGTATTGAGGCTTTCTTT; cdr3_aa: CASSHTGGIEAFF
clone_size: -; d_call: TRBD2; v_call: TRBV28; j_call: TRBJ2-7; cdr3_nt: TGTGCCAGCAGTACTAGCGGGAGGGCTCGGTACGAGCAGTACTTC; cdr3_aa: CASSTSGRARYEQYF
clone_size: -; d_call: TRBD2; v_call: TRBV10-3; j_call: TRBJ2-4; cdr3_nt: TGTGCCATCAGTGGTACAACGGGGGGATCGGGCATTCAGTACTTC; cdr3_aa: CAISGTTGGSGIQYF
clone_size: few; d_call: TRBD1; v_call: TRBV28; j_call: TRBJ2-5; cdr3_nt: TGTGCCAGCATTCGGGACAGGGGGGCTCAAGAGACCCAGTACTTC; cdr3_aa: CASIRDRGAQETQYF
clone_size: -; d_call: -; v_call: TRBV11-2; j_call: TRBJ1-1; cdr3_nt: TGTGCCAGCAGCTTAGATCCAGGGCACACTGAAGCTTTCTTT; cdr3_aa: CASSLDPGHTEAFF
clone_size: few; d_call: TRBD2; v_call: TRBV29-1; j_call: TRBJ2-1; cdr3_nt: TGCAGCCCTCTAGGGACTAGCTCCTACAATGAGCAGTTCTTC; cdr3_aa: CSPLGTSSYNEQFF
clone_size: -; d_call: TRBD1; v_call: TRBV19; j_call: TRBJ1-2; cdr3_nt: TGTGCCAGTAGAACAGGGGGTCATGGCTACACCTTC; cdr3_aa: CASRTGGHGYTF
clone_size: -; d_call: TRBD2; v_call: TRBV7-8; j_call: TRBJ2-1; cdr3_nt: TGTGCCAGCAGCCCTAGCGGCAATGAGCAGTTCTTC; cdr3_aa: CASSPSGNEQFF
clone_size: few; d_call: -; v_call: TRBV11-1; j_call: TRBJ2-1; cdr3_nt: TGTGCCAGCAGCTTAGTCGGGGGTCACCGATACAATGAGCAGTTCTTC; cdr3_aa: CASSLVGGHRYNEQFF
clone_size: -; d_call: TRBD2; v_call: TRBV2; j_call: TRBJ2-1; cdr3_nt: TGTGCCAGCAGCGCGGGACTAGCAGGGAAAAGCTCCTACAATGAGCAGTTCTTC; cdr3_aa: CASSAGLAGKSSYNEQFF
clone_size: -; d_call: -; v_call: TRBV4-3; j_call: TRBJ2-1; cdr3_nt: TGCGCCAGCAGCCAAGAGGGGCGCCGCTACAATGAGCAGTTCTTC; cdr3_aa: CASSQEGRRYNEQFF
clone_size: -; d_call: -; v_call: TRBV27; j_call: TRBJ2-2; cdr3_nt: TGTGCCAGCAGTTTATCCCAGGGCATGGACACCGGGGAGCTGTTTTTT; cdr3_aa: CASSLSQGMDTGELFF
clone_size: -; d_call: -; v_call: TRBV6-1; j_call: TRBJ1-5; cdr3_nt: TGTGCCAGCACCCGACAGAATAGCAATCAGCCCCAGCATTTT; cdr3_aa: CASTRQNSNQPQHF
clone_size: -; d_call: TRBD1; v_call: TRBV10-1; j_call: TRBJ1-1; cdr3_nt: TGCGCCAGCAGTGCTGTTCCGGACAGGGAGAACACTGAAGCTTTCTTT; cdr3_aa: CASSAVPDRENTEAFF
clone_size: -; d_call: -; v_call: TRBV19; j_call: TRBJ2-6; cdr3_nt: TGTGCCAGCCTGGGGCTCCCGCTGCCTTCTGGGGCCAACGTCCTGACTTTC; cdr3_aa: CASLGLPLPSGANVLTF
clone_size: -; d_call: -; v_call: TRBV6-5; j_call: TRBJ2-7; cdr3_nt: TGTGCCAGCAGACAACAGGGTCGCAAGCAGTACTTC; cdr3_aa: CASRQQGRKQYF
clone_size: -; d_call: TRBD2; v_call: TRBV7-9; j_call: TRBJ2-1; cdr3_nt: TGTGCCAGCAGCTTAAGTAGCGGGAGAGGGTCCTACAATGAGCAGTTCTTC; cdr3_aa: CASSLSSGRGSYNEQFF
clone_size: -; d_call: -; v_call: TRBV28; j_call: TRBJ1-2; cdr3_nt: TGTGCCAGCAGTTTATCTGGTGTCAGGGTTGATGGCTACACCTTC; cdr3_aa: CASSLSGVRVDGYTF
clone_size: -; d_call: -; v_call: TRBV5-4; j_call: TRBJ1-4; cdr3_nt: TGTGCCAGCAGCTTGCGGGCCCCAGGGTACTACGAAAAACTGTTTTTT; cdr3_aa: CASSLRAPGYYEKLFF
clone_size: few; d_call: -; v_call: TRBV28; j_call: TRBJ1-2; cdr3_nt: TGTGCCAGCAGCTCTGTATATGGCTACACCTTC; cdr3_aa: CASSSVYGYTF
clone_size: -; d_call: -; v_call: TRBV28; j_call: TRBJ1-5; cdr3_nt: TGTGCCAGCAGTTTCATAGACAGCCGCAATCAGCCCCAGCATTTT; cdr3_aa: CASSFIDSRNQPQHF
clone_size: -; d_call: -; v_call: TRBV6-6; j_call: TRBJ2-2; cdr3_nt: TGTGCCAGCAGTTATGGTGGGGGCGGTCCCGGGGAGCTGTTTTTT; cdr3_aa: CASSYGGGGPGELFF
clone_size: -; d_call: -; v_call: TRBV11-1; j_call: TRBJ2-7; cdr3_nt: TGTGCCAGCAGCTCCGGGACTTCATACACCTACGAGCAGTACTTC; cdr3_aa: CASSSGTSYTYEQYF
clone_size: -; d_call: TRBD1; v_call: TRBV10-1; j_call: TRBJ2-7; cdr3_nt: TGCGCCAGCAGTCCAGGGGGCTCCTACGAGCAGTACTTC; cdr3_aa: CASSPGGSYEQYF
clone_size: -; d_call: TRBD1; v_call: TRBV27; j_call: TRBJ2-6; cdr3_nt: TGTGCCAGCAGTTTATCGGGACAGGGACACAACTCTGGGGCCAACGTCCTGACTTTC; cdr3_aa: CASSLSGQGHNSGANVLTF
clone_size: -; d_call: TRBD2; v_call: TRBV28; j_call: TRBJ2-1; cdr3_nt: TGTGCCAGCAGTTTCGGGACTAGGGAGCAGTTCTTC; cdr3_aa: CASSFGTREQFF
clone_size: -; d_call: TRBD1; v_call: TRBV2; j_call: TRBJ2-6; cdr3_nt: TGTGCCACTAACCGACAGGGGTCCCCCCCTGGGGCCAACGTCCTGACTTTC; cdr3_aa: CATNRQGSPPGANVLTF
clone_size: -; d_call: TRBD1; v_call: TRBV6-5; j_call: TRBJ1-5; cdr3_nt: TGTGCCAGCAGTTACGGGACAGGGGGCAATCAGCCCCAGCATTTT; cdr3_aa: CASSYGTGGNQPQHF
clone_size: -; d_call: TRBD1; v_call: TRBV25-1; j_call: TRBJ2-7; cdr3_nt: TGTGCCAGCAGGGACCTAACAGGGGTGGGTGAGCAGTACTTC; cdr3_aa: CASRDLTGVGEQYF
clone_size: -; d_call: TRBD2; v_call: TRBV19; j_call: TRBJ2-7; cdr3_nt: TGTGCCAGTAAGGGAGGGCGGGCCTACGAGCAGTACTTC; cdr3_aa: CASKGGRAYEQYF
clone_size: -; d_call: -; v_call: TRBV19; j_call: TRBJ2-1; cdr3_nt: TGTGCCAGTAGTATAGATCAGGGTCCTAGTGAGCAGTTCTTC; cdr3_aa: CASSIDQGPSEQFF
clone_size: -; d_call: -; v_call: TRBV21-1; j_call: TRBJ2-7; cdr3_nt: TGTGCCAGCAGCCTAATCTACGAGCAGTACTTC; cdr3_aa: CASSLIYEQYF
clone_size: -; d_call: TRBD1; v_call: TRBV28; j_call: TRBJ1-2; cdr3_nt: TGTGCCAGCAGTCCACAGGGGTTCCATGGCTACACCTTC; cdr3_aa: CASSPQGFHGYTF
clone_size: -; d_call: TRBD2; v_call: TRBV10-3; j_call: TRBJ2-1; cdr3_nt: TGTGCCATCAGCAGGACTAGCGGGACTTACAATGAGCAGTTCTTC; cdr3_aa: CAISRTSGTYNEQFF
clone_size: -; d_call: -; v_call: TRBV4-3; j_call: TRBJ2-3; cdr3_nt: TGCGCCAGCAGCCAAGAAAGGCCAGGAATTACAGATACGCAGTATTTT; cdr3_aa: CASSQERPGITDTQYF
clone_size: -; d_call: TRBD2; v_call: TRBV2; j_call: TRBJ2-1; cdr3_nt: TGTGCCAGCAGTGTGTTAACTAGCGGGGGGGTGGAGTTCTTC; cdr3_aa: CASSVLTSGGVEFF
clone_size: -; d_call: TRBD2; v_call: TRBV7-8; j_call: TRBJ2-1; cdr3_nt: TGTGCCAGCAGCTTAAAAGTGGGACTAGCGTATGAGCAGTTCTTC; cdr3_aa: CASSLKVGLAYEQFF
clone_size: -; d_call: -; v_call: TRBV28; j_call: TRBJ2-7; cdr3_nt: TGTGCCATCGCGGGGGCCCCATCAGCCCGTTCCTACGAGCAGTACTTC; cdr3_aa: CAIAGAPSARSYEQYF
clone_size: -; d_call: TRBD1; v_call: TRBV7-3; j_call: TRBJ2-2; cdr3_nt: TGTGCCAGCAGAAGGACAGGGACGAACACCGGGGAGCTGTTTTTT; cdr3_aa: CASRRTGTNTGELFF
clone_size: -; d_call: TRBD1; v_call: TRBV6-5; j_call: TRBJ1-1; cdr3_nt: TGTGCCAGCAGTCCCGACGACAGGGGAGCTTTCTTT; cdr3_aa: CASSPDDRGAFF